This T cell receptor (beta chain) derives from a study of long-term antiretroviral therapy in people with HIV. Germline CDR1 SGHDT, CDR2 YYEEEE. The CDR3 consists of 11 residues. V lost 5 bases to trimming and J lost 2 bases, with 5 bases between them. Assay version v3.0 of immunoSEQ was used, and it was run at survey level. The assay was immunoSEQ multiplex PCR, and TCRdb's table has in-frame clones only and misses some. The data contain around 33,000 clones, roughly four fifths of them singletons. This TCR was sampled from a man aged 18 to 30 with HIV. V usage is TRBV5-6 and J usage is TRBJ2-7; D not certain. The starting material was unsorted PBMCs, obtained 0.3 years after starting antiretroviral therapy. The DNA of the CDR3 is TGTGCCAGCAGTACCACCTACGAGCAGTACTTC. It translates to CASSTTYEQYF.